This section outlines one T cell receptor beta chain sequence together with its context. This entry is derived from a study of identical twins. The germline V gene encodes CDR1 SGHRS and CDR2 YFSETQ. The CDR3 loop spans 17 amino acids. Trimming took 3 bases from V and 3 from J, leaving 18 bases between them. MiXCR was run by TCRdb on the 5' RACE reads, yielding one entry per CDR3 protein. The sample records approximately 410,000 distinct CDR3 sequences, under 20% being singletons. The specimen sequenced was naive T cells sorted from blood. The rearrangement uses TRBV5-1 and TRBJ1-4; maybe TRBD1 (6 bases). The TCR sequence derives from a man aged 45-65 years in good health. Here the CDR3 reads CASSSAGTTAANEKLFF. CDR3 sequence (DNA): TGCGCCAGCAGCTCTGCCGGGACAACAGCAGCTAATGAAAAACTGTTTTTT.